The 20 T cell receptor beta chains below all came from one sample that was sequenced in a study of CD4 T cells in relation to SARS-CoV-2 and coronaviruses listed by TCRdb under 2021. The antigens these receptors bind are not known. CD4+ T cells from unexposed donors were collected before the COVID-19 pandemic (2011-2018). The EasySep CD4+ T cell isolation kit was used to isolate CD4+ T cells once the cultures had run for roughly 9 days. To prepare the library, the immunoSEQ multiplex PCR assay was applied. Entries here come from immuneACCESS through TCRdb and include only in-frame sequences with V and J called. Some clones fail to appear in such tables; in the studies checked, an unresolved V gene covers under half of the shortfall, and the cause of the remainder is unknown. This sample gives approximately 18,000 clones in total; about four fifths of them show up just once. 30% to 35% of the sample is taken by the ten largest.

Sequencing used CD4+ T cells from PBMCs, cultured in vitro. These receptors all stem from a human donor in good health.

The chain is built from TRBV4-1 and TRBJ1-3; TRBD1 agrees at 10 bases. Looked up from germline, CDR1 is MGHRA and CDR2 is YSYEKL. J was trimmed by 2 bases and V by 3 bases; bases with no gene match: 4. The CDR3 runs 16 residues. CDR3 in amino acids: CASSQPGTGAGNTIYF. In DNA, the CDR3 is TGCGCCAGCAGCCAGCCTGGGACAGGGGCTGGAAACACCATATATTTT.

This clone came up a few times. The chain employs TRBV7-2 and TRBJ1-2; D not certain. Between the trimmed V and J ends, which lost 1 base and 2 bases, there was a span of 11 bases. From germline, CDR1 is SGHTA and CDR2 FQGNSA. The CDR3 sequence is 15 residues long. The CDR3 loop reads CASSLGGEANYGYTF. CDR3 nucleotide sequence: TGTGCCAGCAGCTTAGGGGGAGAGGCCAACTATGGCTACACCTTC.

The V and J genes are TRBV28 and TRBJ2-7; D assignment may be TRBD1 or TRBD2 (6 bases each). The CDR3 is made up of 18 amino acids. The germline gives CDR1 MDHEN, CDR2 SYDVKM. V lost 3 bases and J 7 bases, leaving 28 bases between the germline ends. Written as DNA, the CDR3 is TGTGCCAGCAGTTTGTCTCGGGGGCTGGCAGGGAATGGGGGGGAGCAGTACTTC. Protein: CASSLSRGLAGNGGEQYF.

The chain is built from TRBV5-1 and TRBJ1-2; a possible D gene is TRBD1 (5 bases). In germline, CDR1 is SGHRS, CDR2 YFSETQ. The CDR3 runs 17 residues. V was trimmed by 0 bases and J by 0 bases, leaving 15 bases between them. This chain's CDR3 is CASSLEGRTDANYGYTF. The CDR3 DNA sequence: TGCGCCAGCAGCTTGGAGGGGAGAACGGACGCTAACTATGGCTACACCTTC.

V usage is TRBV2 and J usage is TRBJ1-5, with D unclear. CDR1 is SNHLY, CDR2 FYNNEI, per germline. This CDR3 region has 14 residues. V was pared by 4 bases and J by 0 bases, with 7 bases between. This CDR3 is CASSAFISNQPQHF. The CDR3 coding sequence is TGTGCCAGCAGTGCTTTTATTAGCAATCAGCCCCAGCATTTT. Full variable domain (rest looked up from reference TRBV2 and TRBJ1-5): EPEVTQTPSHQVTQMGQEVILRCVPISNHLYFYWYRQILGQKVEFLVSFYNNEISEKSEIFDDQFSVERPDGSNFTLKIRSTKLEDSAMYFCASSAFISNQPQHFGDGTRLSIL.

The rearrangement uses TRBV7-8 and TRBJ2-3, with D perhaps assigned TRBD1 or TRBD2 (6 bases each). V lost 3 bases and J lost 2, with 15 bases in between. Per germline, CDR1 SGHVS and CDR2 FQNEAQ. The CDR3 spans 16 residues. CDR3 DNA: TGTGCCAGCAGCTTCGGAGGGGGGTCCTACACAGATACGCAGTATTTT. Translation gives CASSFGGGSYTDTQYF.

In its sample, this clone was seen once. The V gene is TRBV7-2, the J gene TRBJ1-1; D gene ambiguous. The CDR3 covers 16 residues. CDR1 is SGHTA and CDR2 is FQGNSA in the germline V gene. The ends were cut back, 1 base at V and 0 bases at J, with 12 bases in the middle. The CDR3 sequence: CASSLGLLFMNTEAFF. The CDR3 DNA reads as TGTGCCAGCAGCTTAGGACTACTATTTATGAACACTGAAGCTTTCTTT.

CDR3 coding DNA: TGTGCCAGCAGCCTCACGGAGAGATTTTCCAAAAACATTCAGTACTTC. Its protein is CASSLTERFSKNIQYF. The rearrangement uses TRBV9 and TRBJ2-4; D call uncertain. The CDR3 has 16 residues. Per the germline V gene, CDR1 is SGDLS and CDR2 is YYNGEE. With 4 bases removed from V and 2 bases from J, the gap between germline ends came to 16 bases.

This clone was counted only a few times. V gene TRBV5-8 combines with J gene TRBJ1-5, with 9 bases matching TRBD1. The junction had 15 bases not matched to a gene; V was cut back by 3 bases and J by 11 bases. Germline CDR1 is SGHTS and CDR2 is YDEGEE. The CDR3 covers 16 residues. The CDR3 sequence: CASSYEPGQGSWAQHF. The DNA for the CDR3 is TGTGCCAGCAGCTATGAGCCGGGACAGGGTTCTTGGGCCCAGCATTTT.

The chain has TRBV5-1 and TRBJ2-5; TRBD2 matches 7 bases. V trimming: 6 bases; J trimming: 4 bases; junction bases outside the gene matches: 9. Germline V gives CDR1 SGHRS, CDR2 YFSETQ. The CDR3 runs to 14 residues. CDR3 sequence (DNA): TGCGCCAGCACCCATGGGGAGGGCCTAGAGACCCAGTACTTC. Its translation: CASTHGEGLETQYF.

The chain's CDR3 is CASSLGGGMETQYF. CDR3 sequence (DNA): TGTGCCAGCAGCCTAGGTGGGGGAATGGAGACCCAGTACTTC. The chain uses TRBV11-2 and TRBJ2-5; tentatively, D is TRBD1 or TRBD2 (5 bases each). Trimming removed 5 bases at V and 5 bases at J, with 15 bases between. Germline CDR1 SGHAT, CDR2 FQNNGV. This CDR3 spans 14 amino acids.

V and J are TRBV18 and TRBJ1-4, with 7 bases aligning to TRBD1. J lost 4 bases, V lost 0 bases, and 5 bases had no gene match. This CDR3 has 16 residues. Germline lookup yields CDR1 KGHSH and CDR2 LQKENI. The CDR3 loop is CASSPPGDRVNEKLFF. CDR3 DNA sequence: TGTGCCAGCTCACCACCGGGAGACAGGGTTAATGAAAAACTGTTTTTT.

The rearrangement uses TRBV3-1 (or the pseudogene TRBV3-2) and TRBJ1-1; D gene uncertain. V lost 2 bases and J 0 bases, leaving 4 bases between the germline ends. The length of the CDR3 is 13 residues. Germline values: CDR1 LGHDT, CDR2 YNNKEL (reference sequence). DNA for the CDR3: TGTGCCAGCAGCCAAACAATGAACACTGAAGCTTTCTTT. The encoded protein is CASSQTMNTEAFF.

This clone has only a few counts. The J gene is TRBJ2-2, the V gene TRBV6-5; 8 bases match TRBD2. V was pared by 7 bases and J by 2 bases, with 6 bases of the junction left unmatched. The CDR3 spans 15 residues. From germline, CDR1 is MNHEY and CDR2 SVGAGI. CDR3 DNA sequence: TGTGCCAGCACTACTAGCGGTGTAAACACCGGGGAGCTGTTTTTT. This sequence encodes CASTTSGVNTGELFF.

The genes are TRBV7-8 and TRBJ2-7, with D hard to call. Germline values: CDR1 SGHVS, CDR2 FQNEAQ. The V and J ends lost 2 bases and 0 bases respectively, with 8 bases between them. The CDR3 contains 14 residues. The CDR3 DNA is TGTGCCAGCAGCTTAATCGAGATCTCCTACGAGCAGTACTTC. This sequence encodes CASSLIEISYEQYF.

The rearrangement uses TRBV5-8 and TRBJ2-5; no firm D call. Trimming removed 2 bases at V and 2 bases at J, with 13 bases between. The CDR3 has 15 residues. The germline CDR1 and CDR2 sequences are SGHTS and YDEGEE. The CDR3 nucleotides are TGTGCCAGCAGCTTCGGTCTCCTGAGGCAAGAGACCCAGTACTTC. It yields the protein CASSFGLLRQETQYF.

This chain uses TRBV4-3 with TRBJ1-2; the D is unclear. V was cut by 1 base and J by 5 bases, with 14 bases left in between. The length of the CDR3 is 15 residues. Germline lookup yields CDR1 LGHNA and CDR2 YSLEER. The chain's CDR3 is CASSQGVGNQYGYTF. CDR3 in DNA: TGCGCCAGCAGCCAAGGAGTAGGGAATCAGTATGGCTACACCTTC.

The chain has TRBV29-1 and TRBJ1-3; D is uncertain. Germline assignment: CDR1 SQVTM and CDR2 ANQGSEA. V lost 6 bases to trimming and J lost 0 bases, with 9 bases between them. The length of the CDR3 is 13 residues. The DNA for the CDR3 is TGCAGCGTGGACGGAGGCTCTGGAAACACCATATATTTT. Encoded protein: CSVDGGSGNTIYF.

This clone has only a few counts. The V gene is TRBV27, the J gene TRBJ1-2; tentatively, D is TRBD1 (5 bases). CDR1 and CDR2 from the germline V gene are MNHEY and SMNVEV (reference sequence). The CDR3 covers 15 residues. Trimming left V 6 bases short and J 5 bases short, with 19 bases between. In DNA form, the CDR3 reads TGTGCCAGCAGCCCCTCGGCGACAGTTTCTTATGGCTACACCTTC. It is translated as CASSPSATVSYGYTF.

The gene calls are TRBV5-4 and TRBJ1-5, with 9 nucleotides matching TRBD1. The CDR3 consists of 17 residues. Germline V CDR1 and CDR2: SGHNT, YYREEE (reference sequence). Trimming cost V 5 bases and J 5 bases; bases outside gene matches: 14. In DNA form, the CDR3 reads TGTGCCAGCAGTCGGGACAGGGAGGATGACAAGCATCAGCCCCAGCATTTT. It is translated as CASSRDREDDKHQPQHF. Combining the CDR3 with reference TRBV5-4 and TRBJ1-5 gives the whole variable domain ETGVTQSPTHLIKTRGQQVTLRCSSQSGHNTVSWYQQALGQGPQFIFQYYREEENGRGNFPPRFSGLQFPNYSSELNVNALELDDSALYLCASSRDREDDKHQPQHFGDGTRLSIL.